Listed below are T cell receptor beta chains from one sample, sequenced in a study of a mutant IDH1 vaccine in newly diagnosed glioma. The method was immunoSEQ multiplex PCR; TCRdb's version includes in-frame clones alone and lacks a portion of them. The repertoire holds about 36,000 clones, roughly 80% seen once, with 12% in the top ten. Antigen specificity for these receptors is unknown. The sequencing used PBMCs, collected from a glioma patient whose treatment included an IDH1 peptide vaccine. These receptors all come from a man aged 50 or older with glioma. The conserved cysteine and the conserved F or W are not part of the CDR3 here.

TRBV5-1	TRBJ2-7	ASSSRDRGPSYEQY
TRBV30	TRBJ1-3	AWSPYEGKNEY
TRBV7-9	TRBJ2-5	ASSLPQNQETQY
TRBV29-1	TRBJ2-1	SVEAFGSSGSVSEQF
TRBV7-9	TRBJ2-5	ASSWDNEETQY
TRBV7-2	TRBJ1-2	ASRGGANYGYT
TRBV4-1	TRBJ1-4	ASSHDSTGVNEKLF
TRBV4-1	TRBJ1-1	ASSQVRGQPNTEAF
TRBV5-1	TRBJ2-2	ASSLPQLNTGELF
TRBV28	TRBJ2-7	ASSWSGVGYEQY
TRBV2	TRBJ2-6	ASRQSGANVLT
TRBV7-6	TRBJ2-1	ASSPGNEQF
TRBV18	TRBJ1-4	ASSPPGGNEKLF
TRBV7-9	TRBJ2-5	ASSNLAGLEETQY
TRBV9	TRBJ1-3	ASTRWGRPLTGNTIY
TRBV6-1	TRBJ1-3	ASSDVTGNTIY
TRBV7-9	TRBJ2-1	ASSLVAGPSYNEQF
TRBV10-3	TRBJ1-3	AISGGPRSGNTIY
TRBV20-1	TRBJ1-5	SARDEAQH
TRBV15	TRBJ2-7	ATSRDRMQQY
TRBV2	TRBJ1-5	ASSVGQGNNQPQH
TRBV5-1	TRBJ2-2	ASSPRNGGYTGELF
TRBV5-4	TRBJ1-2	ASSRGGTASYGYT
TRBV6-7	TRBJ1-5	ASSPPEQVDQPQH
TRBV5-6	TRBJ1-1	ASSLVSVGEAF
TRBV10-3	TRBJ2-1	AIGASGSGNEQF
TRBV19	TRBJ1-1	ASSIGVGGAPEAF
TRBV7-7	TRBJ2-5	ASSLGAGPQETQY
TRBV5-6	TRBJ2-4	ASSSGAGANFLAKNIQY
TRBV19	TRBJ1-5	ASTTRDRGLEQPQH
TRBV7-8	TRBJ1-5	ASHLTGLGNQPQH
TRBV19	TRBJ1-1	ASEGGENTEAF
TRBV10-3	TRBJ1-1	AISEGGIVAF
TRBV7-3	TRBJ2-7	ASSLSAGPYEQY
TRBV27	TRBJ1-6	ASSLSPRSTYNSPLH
TRBV5-5	TRBJ2-7	ASSPGGSSYEQY
TRBV5-6	TRBJ1-1	ASSLETGRYTEAF
TRBV29-1	TRBJ1-1	SAGTSGTANTEAF
TRBV9	TRBJ2-3	ASSSGTSGLDTQY
TRBV19	TRBJ2-1	ASSMKGAGNEQF
TRBV19	TRBJ1-1	ASSMSGGNTEAF
TRBV7-8	TRBJ1-4	ASTYGTANEKLF
TRBV5-4	TRBJ1-1	ASSFSRSNTEAF
TRBV11-3	TRBJ2-1	ASSLIREEAYNEQF
TRBV2	TRBJ2-7	ASSVIGLEQY
TRBV7-2	TRBJ2-3	ASSHAHKRGNQY
TRBV19	TRBJ2-2	AIRGANTGELF
TRBV11-2	TRBJ1-1	ASSLGPQGNTEAF
TRBV4-3	TRBJ2-7	ASSQMGGSSSYEQY
TRBV27	TRBJ1-3	ASSFARSGNTIY
TRBV5-4	TRBJ2-7	ASSLGIEQY
TRBV7-9	TRBJ2-4	ASSGGDIQY
TRBV7-2	TRBJ2-7	ASSPLNRAGGSYEQY
TRBV19	TRBJ1-5	ASSIGIEGAVQPQH